This TCR beta chain was recorded in a study of vaccination and CD4 T cells after COVID-19. Study-wide results and caveats: No early post-infection timepoints were studied, and convalescent patients studied were relatively few. Convalescent patients displayed spike mono-reactivity in 304 of 307 vaccine-specific clones.

Sample treatment: roughly 11-day PBMC culture with coronavirus spike peptide pools or control peptides (ViraFEST assay). Per-well cultures of millions of PBMCs received 8 to 10 IU/ml IL-2 and 8.5 to 10 ug/ml peptide pools. Trimming took off 2 bases at V and 5 bases at J, with 18 bases between the two ends. The CDR3 runs 15 residues. CDR1 GTSNPN and CDR2 SVGIG come from the germline V gene (reference sequence). This clonotype was counted between two and nine times. Its antigen is unidentified. With the Oncomine TCR Beta short-read assay, DNA from cultured CD4+ T cells was sequenced. TCRdb called the PCR reads again in MiXCR, with one record for every CDR3 protein. The sample has 9,500 to 10,000 distinct CDR3 sequences; more than 35% are singletons.

The chain recombines TRBV30 with TRBJ1-1; the D gene is possibly TRBD1 (6 bases). The origin of this receptor is a human donor who had recovered from COVID-19. The sample consisted of CD4+ T cells from blood, cultured in vitro. CDR3 amino acids: CAWSLTGRMGTEAFF. In DNA form, the CDR3 reads TGTGCCTGGAGTCTCACAGGGCGAATGGGTACTGAAGCTTTCTTT.